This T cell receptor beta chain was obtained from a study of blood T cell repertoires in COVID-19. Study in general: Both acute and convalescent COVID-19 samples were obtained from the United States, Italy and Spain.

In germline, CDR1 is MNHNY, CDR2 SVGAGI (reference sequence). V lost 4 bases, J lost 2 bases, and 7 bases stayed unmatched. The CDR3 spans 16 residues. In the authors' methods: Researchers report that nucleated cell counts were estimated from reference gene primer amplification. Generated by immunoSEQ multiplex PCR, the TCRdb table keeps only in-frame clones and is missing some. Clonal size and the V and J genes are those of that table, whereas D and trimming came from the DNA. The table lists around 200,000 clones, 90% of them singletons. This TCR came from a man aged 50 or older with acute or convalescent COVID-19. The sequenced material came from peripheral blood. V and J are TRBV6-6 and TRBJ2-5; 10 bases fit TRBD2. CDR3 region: CASSSWTSGSQETQYF. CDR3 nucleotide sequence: TGTGCCAGCAGTTCCTGGACTAGCGGAAGTCAAGAGACCCAGTACTTC.